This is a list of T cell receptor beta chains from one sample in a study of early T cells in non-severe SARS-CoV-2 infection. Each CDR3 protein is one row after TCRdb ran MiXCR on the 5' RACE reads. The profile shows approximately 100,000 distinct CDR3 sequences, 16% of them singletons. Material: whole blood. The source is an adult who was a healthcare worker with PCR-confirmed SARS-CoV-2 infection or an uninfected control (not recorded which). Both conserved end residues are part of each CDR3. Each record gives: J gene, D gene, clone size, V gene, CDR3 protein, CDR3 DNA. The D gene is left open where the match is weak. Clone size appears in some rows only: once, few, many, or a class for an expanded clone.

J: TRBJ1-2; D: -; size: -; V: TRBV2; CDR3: CATSGGDPPGYTF; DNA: TGTGCCACCTCAGGTGGAGATCCCCCTGGCTACACCTTC
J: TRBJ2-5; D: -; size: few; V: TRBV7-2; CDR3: CASSLAVSGQETQYF; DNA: TGTGCCAGCAGCTTAGCAGTTAGCGGCCAAGAGACCCAGTACTTC
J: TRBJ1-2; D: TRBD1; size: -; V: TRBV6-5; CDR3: CASSTTQGAYGYTF; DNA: TGTGCCAGCAGTACAACACAGGGGGCCTATGGCTACACCTTC
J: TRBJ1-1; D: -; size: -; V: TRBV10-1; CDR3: CAGLLGEAFF; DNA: TGCGCGGGATTATTGGGTGAAGCTTTCTTT
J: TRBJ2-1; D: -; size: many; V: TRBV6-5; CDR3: CASSFGKGGASEQFF; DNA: TGTGCCAGCAGTTTCGGGAAGGGGGGAGCCAGTGAGCAGTTCTTC
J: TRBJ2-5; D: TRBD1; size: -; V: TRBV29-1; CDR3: CSVRRGRETQYF; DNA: TGCAGCGTTCGAAGGGGGCGCGAGACCCAGTACTTC
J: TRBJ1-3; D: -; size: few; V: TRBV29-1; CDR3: CSVTRGGGNTIYF; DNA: TGCAGCGTCACCCGGGGAGGAGGAAACACCATATATTTT
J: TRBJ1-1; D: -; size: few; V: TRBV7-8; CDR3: CASSLGRVTDTEAFF; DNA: TGTGCCAGCAGCTTAGGAAGGGTAACGGACACTGAAGCTTTCTTT
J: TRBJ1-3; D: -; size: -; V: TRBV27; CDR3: CASSLSAGAIAGNTIYF; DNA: TGTGCCAGCTCCTTATCTGCAGGGGCGATTGCTGGAAACACCATATATTTT
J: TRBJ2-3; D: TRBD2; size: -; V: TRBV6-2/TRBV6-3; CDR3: CASSTTLAGGEDTQYF; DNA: TGTGCCAGCAGCACGACTCTAGCGGGAGGAGAGGATACGCAGTATTTT
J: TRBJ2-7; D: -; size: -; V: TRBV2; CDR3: CASRTDTAEQYF; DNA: TGTGCCAGCCGGACCGATACTGCCGAGCAGTACTTC
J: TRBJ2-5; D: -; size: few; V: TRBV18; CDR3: CASSPATSGETQYF; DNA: TGTGCCAGCTCACCAGCGACCTCCGGAGAGACCCAGTACTTC
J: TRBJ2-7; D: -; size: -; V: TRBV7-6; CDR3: CASSLSPPYGELSEQYF; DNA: TGTGCCAGCAGCTTAAGCCCTCCGTACGGGGAACTTTCCGAGCAGTACTTC
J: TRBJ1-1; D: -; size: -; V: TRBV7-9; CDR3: CASSFWENTEAFF; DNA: TGTGCCAGCAGCTTTTGGGAGAACACTGAAGCTTTCTTT